Shown below are 20 T cell receptor beta chains from a single sample sequenced in a study of cytomegalovirus exposure and HLA in healthy donors. The primer mix had 60 Vbeta and 13 Jbeta primers. TCRdb keeps only in-frame clones here, not all; method: immunoSEQ multiplex PCR. The sample holds 100,000 to 150,000 clones; 81% are singletons and the top ten take under 5%. Sequencing used PBMCs. The receptor set was obtained from a man between 18 and 29 years old in good health and CMV-seropositive.

This clone appeared a single time. This sequence joins TRBV18 and TRBJ1-3; D may be TRBD1 (5 bases). This CDR3 contains 16 residues. V dropped 2 bases and J dropped 1 base, with 12 bases sitting between them. Germline V gene data show CDR1 as KGHSH and CDR2 as LQKENI. The CDR3 nucleotides are TGTGCCAGCTCACCATGGGGGGACCGTTCTGGAAACACCATATATTTT. It yields the protein CASSPWGDRSGNTIYF.

The chain links TRBV12-5 to TRBJ2-2; 7 positions match TRBD1. Germline-derived CDR1 and CDR2 are LGHNT and FRNRAP. This CDR3 contains 15 residues. V was clipped by 3 bases and J by 5 bases; unmatched bases: 6. CDR3 sequence reads: CASGFVVTGTGELFF. Written as DNA, the CDR3 is TGTGCTAGTGGTTTTGTCGTGACAGGGACCGGGGAGCTGTTTTTT.

This clone has only a few counts. CDR3 DNA sequence: TGTGCCAGCAGCTTGGGATCCAGGGGGGGCACAGATACGCAGTATTTT. This sequence encodes CASSLGSRGGTDTQYF. The genes are TRBV13 and TRBJ2-3, with D possibly TRBD1 on 7 matching bases. Germline CDR1 and CDR2: PRHDT and FYEKMQ (reference sequence). The CDR3 is made up of 16 amino acids. Trimming cost V 3 bases and J 1 base, with 14 bases left between them. The full variable domain, in which reference TRBV13 and TRBJ2-3 provide the parts outside the CDR3, is AAGVIQSPRHLIKEKRETATLKCYPIPRHDTVYWYQQGPGQDPQFLISFYEKMQSDKGSIPDRFSAQQFSDYHSELNMSSLELGDSALYFCASSLGSRGGTDTQYFGPGTRLTVL.

The chain is built from TRBV11-2 and TRBJ2-1; 7 bases align to TRBD1. Germline V gene sequence: CDR1 SGHAT, CDR2 FQNNGV. The CDR3 is made up of 14 amino acids. The V gene end was trimmed by 5 bases and the J gene end by 7 bases; junction bases not matched to a gene: 8. CDR3 sequence: CASSPNRGWNEQFF. The CDR3 DNA follows: TGTGCCAGCAGCCCTAACAGGGGCTGGAATGAGCAGTTCTTC.

This clone was seen more than once but under ten times. The chain links TRBV4-1 to TRBJ1-3; D possibly corresponds to TRBD1 (5 bases). Germline-derived CDR1 and CDR2 are MGHRA and YSYEKL. The CDR3 spans 14 residues. V gave up 4 bases and J gave up 3 bases, with 10 bases separating them. This CDR3 is CASSRGEGGNTIYF. CDR3 nucleotides: TGCGCCAGCAGCCGAGGGGAGGGTGGAAACACCATATATTTT.

The rearrangement links TRBV12-5 to TRBJ1-1; D not resolved. V lost 5 bases, J lost 1 base, and 11 bases lay in between. This CDR3 is built from 14 residues. Germline values: CDR1 LGHNT, CDR2 FRNRAP. The CDR3 DNA is TGTGCTAGTGGTGGAGGGCCTGCGAACACTGAAGCTTTCTTT. As protein: CASGGGPANTEAFF.

This chain links TRBV10-2 with TRBJ2-3; 7 nucleotides align to TRBD2. Per the germline V gene, CDR1 is WSHSY and CDR2 is SAAADI. This CDR3 is built from 17 residues. The V gene end was trimmed by 2 bases and the J gene end by 6 bases; junction bases not matched to a gene: 14. The CDR3 region has the DNA TGCGCCAGCAGTGAGCGGGCTTGGTCAGCGGGGTCTGATACGCAGTATTTT. Translating it yields CASSERAWSAGSDTQYF.

The J gene is TRBJ2-7, the V gene TRBV30; 7 bases line up with TRBD1. CDR1 GTSNPN and CDR2 SVGIG come from the germline V gene (reference sequence). CDR3 length: 14 amino acids. Trimming at V came to 3 bases and at J to 3 bases, leaving 8 bases not matched to a gene. Here the CDR3 DNA reads TGTGCCTGGAGGAAGACAGGGAGCGGCTACGAGCAGTACTTC. As protein: CAWRKTGSGYEQYF.

The genes are TRBV27 and TRBJ1-2; 10 bases line up with TRBD1. Trimming removed 4 bases from V and 7 bases from J; junction bases left unmatched: 6. The CDR3 is 14 residues long. Germline CDR1 is MNHEY and CDR2 is SMNVEV (reference sequence). CDR3 DNA: TGTGCCAGCAGTTCCCGACAGGGGGCATTTGGCTACACCTTC. Amino acids: CASSSRQGAFGYTF.

V usage is TRBV25-1 and J usage is TRBJ2-1, with D unresolved. The CDR3 length is 13 residues. Germline loops: CDR1 MGHDK, CDR2 SYGVNS. With 5 bases removed from V and 5 bases from J, the gap between germline ends came to 10 bases. CDR3 residues: CASSPQSNNEQFF. CDR3 nucleotide sequence: TGTGCCAGCAGTCCGCAGTCAAACAATGAGCAGTTCTTC.

The rearrangement links TRBV9 to TRBJ2-7; tentatively, D is TRBD1 (6 bases). The CDR3 loop spans 12 amino acids. CDR1 and CDR2 from the germline V gene are SGDLS and YYNGEE. The ends were cut back, 4 bases at V and 4 bases at J, with 9 bases in the middle. The CDR3 loop is CASSPRGYEQYF. CDR3 coding DNA: TGTGCCAGCAGCCCGAGGGGGTACGAGCAGTACTTC.

The chain is built from TRBV10-3 and TRBJ1-2, with 7 bases matching TRBD1. V shed 7 bases and J 4 bases; nucleotides not matched to a gene: 6. Germline V gene data show CDR1 as ENHRY and CDR2 as SYGVKD. This CDR3 is 13 amino acids long. In DNA, the CDR3 is TGTGCCATCACTAGACAGGGAAGCTATGGCTACACCTTC. Translated: CAITRQGSYGYTF.

The chain uses TRBV5-1 and TRBJ1-1, with D unclear. The CDR3 length is 13 residues. CDR1 is SGHRS and CDR2 is YFSETQ in the germline V gene. With 4 bases removed from V and 0 bases from J, the gap between germline ends came to 7 bases. The CDR3: CASSRGVNTEAFF. The CDR3 nucleotides read TGCGCCAGCAGCCGCGGAGTGAACACTGAAGCTTTCTTT. Using reference TRBV5-1 and TRBJ1-1 for the parts outside the CDR3, the full variable domain is KAGVTQTPRYLIKTRGQQVTLSCSPISGHRSVSWYQQTPGQGLQFLFEYFSETQRNKGNFPGRFSGRQFSNSRSEMNVSTLELGDSALYLCASSRGVNTEAFFGQGTRLTVV.

The chain recombines TRBV30 with TRBJ1-1; D perhaps matches TRBD1 (5 bases). CDR1 and CDR2 from the germline V gene are GTSNPN and SVGIG (reference sequence). The V and J ends lost 3 bases and 5 bases respectively, with 13 bases between them. There are 13 residues in the CDR3. The CDR3 DNA follows: TGTGCCTGGAGGCCGACGGGGGGGACTGAAGCTTTCTTT. It translates to CAWRPTGGTEAFF. Full variable domain (outside the CDR3, taken from reference TRBV30 and TRBJ1-1): SQTIHQWPATLVQPVGSPLSLECTVEGTSNPNLYWYRQAAGRGLQLLFYSVGIGQISSEVPQNLSASRPQDRQFILSSKKLLLSDSGFYLCAWRPTGGTEAFFGQGTRLTVV.

The table lists this clone with a count of one. The DNA for the CDR3 is TGTGCCTGGAGTGTGCTAGCGGGAGACTACAATGAGCAGTTCTTC. Translating gives CAWSVLAGDYNEQFF. This sequence joins TRBV30 and TRBJ2-1; 10 bases line up with TRBD2. This CDR3 has 15 residues. The V gene end was trimmed by 0 bases and the J gene end by 3 bases; junction bases not matched to a gene: 2. The germline gives CDR1 GTSNPN, CDR2 SVGIG (reference sequence).

The DNA for the CDR3 is TGTGCCAGCAGCGTAGTCCAGGGTCGTAATCAGCCCCAGCATTTT. It codes for CASSVVQGRNQPQHF. The chain joins TRBV9 to TRBJ1-5, with D possibly being TRBD1 (5 bases). Deletions cut 0 bases from V and 4 bases from J, with 11 bases between. Germline V gives CDR1 SGDLS, CDR2 YYNGEE. This CDR3 region has 15 residues.

The chain joins TRBV9 to TRBJ1-4; 7 nucleotides line up with TRBD1. The CDR3 is made up of 17 amino acids. Trimming took 5 bases from V and 0 from J; bases not matched to a gene: 10. Germline values: CDR1 SGDLS, CDR2 YYNGEE. In DNA, the CDR3 is TGTGCCAGCAGTCGACAGGGTATTGGTGCAACTAATGAAAAACTGTTTTTT. Residues: CASSRQGIGATNEKLFF.

The rearrangement links TRBV2 to TRBJ1-2; 7 nucleotides line up with TRBD1. The germline gives CDR1 SNHLY, CDR2 FYNNEI. The V gene end was trimmed by 6 bases and the J gene end by 3 bases; junction bases not matched to a gene: 7. The CDR3 spans 14 residues. CDR3 region: CASRFSGTDYGYTF. The CDR3 coding sequence is TGTGCCAGCAGATTCAGTGGGACAGACTATGGCTACACCTTC.

The chain employs TRBV7-6 and TRBJ2-7; D gene unclear. V was shortened by 5 bases and J by 4 bases, with 9 bases between the two germline ends. Germline CDR1 is SGHVS and CDR2 is FNYEAQ. This CDR3 comprises 12 residues. The CDR3 here is CASSPSGYEQYF. The CDR3 DNA reads as TGTGCCAGCAGCCCCTCCGGGTACGAGCAGTACTTC.

This clone was seen only once. The genes are TRBV15 and TRBJ1-6; D is possibly TRBD1 (5 bases). CDR3 length equals 16 residues. CDR1 and CDR2 (germline): LNHNV, YYDKDF (reference sequence). V lost 0 bases to trimming and J lost 5 bases, with 11 bases between them. The CDR3 spells CATSRDLGQNNSPLHF. The CDR3 nucleotides read TGTGCCACCAGCAGAGATTTGGGGCAGAATAATTCACCCCTCCACTTT.